This entry describes one TCR beta chain. This receptor's antigen is unknown. A clone one base away is much larger, so this may be a read error. The sample carries other DNA sequences with the same CDR3. CDR3 length: 11 amino acids, cysteine to phenylalanine. Just CDR3 DNA is preserved here, 33 bases in frame from base 1. V loses 6 bases, J loses 2 bases, and the germline ends lie 5 bases apart. CDR1 and CDR2 are drawn from the germline V gene: SGHAT, FQNNGV. These data belong to a study of blood T cell repertoires in COVID-19 (TCRdb year 2020). Broadly, across the study: Samples from collaborators originated in the United States, Italy and Spain and spanned both the acute and convalescent phases of COVID-19. The material from the prospective study consisted of cDNA or gDNA derived from T cells, B-cell-depleted T cells, or PBMCs. The dataset comprised deeply sampled blood TCRbeta repertoires from subjects exposed to, actively infected with, or recovered from COVID-19. The repertoires were made available in a free public database intended to serve as a resource for research on the immune response to SARS-CoV-2. Samples were obtained from the ongoing ImmuneRACE study (first 160 participants) and from 950 to 1,500 subjects provided by 6 global collaborators. A de-identified subject ID, COVID-19 status, age in years and sex were almost always included in the sample metadata. Where available, HLA class I and class II types were taken from metadata supplied by the sample provider and were not determined by assay-based typing. The research as a whole found: The amount of clinical and demographic metadata varied by source and participant and was provided uncurated.

TCRbeta CDR3 regions were amplified from genomic DNA by means of the immunoSEQ Assay, a bias-controlled multiplex PCR. The source study handled its data this way. Nucleated cell counts per sample were estimated from amplification of reference gene primers within the assay. To quantify the absolute abundance of each unique TCRbeta CDR3 rearrangement, sequence reads were collapsed and filtered. For each sample, productive Simpson clonality was calculated by taking the square root of Simpson's diversity index across productive rearrangements. What TCRdb holds here is the immuneACCESS table cut down to in-frame rearrangements. Part of the clones is not present; checked against another copy, under half of the missing clones reflect an unresolved V gene, and the others are unexplained. The V and J calls and clone size were taken over from that table, and D and trimming were inferred from the DNA. For this sample there are nearly 25,000 clones; about 88% appear just once. Jointly, the top ten make up about 9.6% of the sample.

The collaborating institutions used their own protocols to collect whole blood in K2EDTA tubes. For TCRbeta analysis, collaborators shipped samples as frozen whole blood, isolated PBMCs, or DNA extracted from either of those sample types. The clonotype comes from a man in his 70s with acute or convalescent COVID-19. In this chain, TRBV11-2 is recombined with TRBJ2-7, with no confident D gene call. The sample comprised peripheral blood. The DNA reads as follows: TGTGCCAGCAGTTATACCTACGAGCAGTACTTC. This translates into CASSYTYEQYF.